The next 18 T cell receptor beta chains were all read from a single sample in a study of CD8 T cells in Susac syndrome. After extraction with the RNeasy kit, about 0.45 to 1 ug of the RNA was reverse transcribed using random hexamers. TCRdb analysed the immunoSEQ multiplex PCR reads with MiXCR anew, one entry per CDR3 protein. The data show approximately 200,000 distinct CDR3 sequences, roughly nine tenths seen once. Sequencing was done on a sample of CD8+ T cells from PBMCs. Receptor source: a human donor with multiple sclerosis.

The genes are TRBV7-6 and TRBJ2-3; D gene unclear. Germline values: CDR1 SGHVS, CDR2 FNYEAQ. The CDR3 is made up of 13 amino acids. Between the trimmed V and J ends, which lost 5 bases and 1 base, there was a span of 7 bases. As DNA, the CDR3 is TGTGCCAGCAGCCTCTCTCGCACAGATACGCAGTATTTT. It yields the protein CASSLSRTDTQYF.

The chain links TRBV12-3 or TRBV12-4 to TRBJ1-1; D uncertain. V lost 6 bases and J 6 bases, leaving 11 bases between the germline ends. This CDR3 region has 12 residues. This CDR3 is CASSSGFPEAFF. The CDR3 coding sequence is TGTGCCAGCAGCTCCGGCTTCCCTGAAGCTTTCTTT.

In this sample, this clonotype turned up once. The J gene is TRBJ2-3, the V gene TRBV5-6; 13 nucleotides align to TRBD2. Trimming at V came to 4 bases and at J to 3 bases, leaving 8 bases not matched to a gene. The length of the CDR3 is 17 residues. Germline V gene lookup returns CDR1 SGHDT and CDR2 YYEEEE. The CDR3 DNA follows: TGTGCCAGCAGCACGCTAGGACTAGCGGGGGTTACAGATACGCAGTATTTT. It translates to CASSTLGLAGVTDTQYF.

The chain links TRBV6-2 or TRBV6-3 to TRBJ1-2; maybe TRBD1 (5 bases). The germline V gene encodes CDR1 MNHEY and CDR2 SVGEGT. The CDR3 totals 15 residues. V was pared by 2 bases and J by 4 bases, with 14 bases between. CDR3 loop: CASSYATDLTYGYTF. The CDR3 nucleotides read TGTGCCAGCAGTTACGCGACAGATCTGACCTATGGCTACACCTTC.

CDR3 nucleotide sequence: TGTGCCAGCAGTTGGGGACCCCCTTGGACTGGAAACACCATATATTTT. Translation: CASSWGPPWTGNTIYF. The V and J genes are TRBV27 and TRBJ1-3, with D perhaps matching TRBD1 (5 bases). The length of the CDR3 is 16 residues. Between the trimmed V and J ends, which lost 4 bases and 2 bases, there was a span of 15 bases. The germline V gene has CDR1 MNHEY and CDR2 SMNVEV (reference sequence).

V and J are TRBV13 and TRBJ2-5; D perhaps matches TRBD1 (5 bases). V lost 4 bases and J 0 bases, leaving 9 bases between the germline ends. CDR1 is PRHDT, CDR2 FYEKMQ, per germline (reference sequence). The CDR3 loop spans 14 amino acids. The CDR3 loop is CASSSRQNQETQYF. CDR3 DNA: TGTGCCAGCAGCTCCCGACAGAACCAAGAGACCCAGTACTTC.

The chain couples TRBV2 to TRBJ2-7; no clear D gene. The germline V gene encodes CDR1 SNHLY and CDR2 FYNNEI. V lost 6 bases and J lost 3, with 15 bases in between. CDR3 length equals 14 residues. CDR3 sequence: CASRDLKGNYEQYF. The CDR3 nucleotides read TGTGCCAGCAGAGACCTAAAAGGGAACTACGAGCAGTACTTC. The full variable domain, with the rest looked up from reference TRBV2 and TRBJ2-7, is EPEVTQTPSHQVTQMGQEVILRCVPISNHLYFYWYRQILGQKVEFLVSFYNNEISEKSEIFDDQFSVERPDGSNFTLKIRSTKLEDSAMYFCASRDLKGNYEQYFGPGTRLTVT.

J is TRBJ2-1 and V is TRBV19, with TRBD2 matching over 7 bases. The CDR3 length is 13 residues. Germline CDR1 LNHDA, CDR2 SQIVND (reference sequence). V lost 4 bases to trimming and J lost 6 bases; unmatched junction nucleotides: 3. The CDR3 DNA reads as TGTGCCAGTAGTACCCCGGGAGGCAATGAGCAGTTCTTC. It specifies CASSTPGGNEQFF.

The gene calls are TRBV5-4 and TRBJ2-3; D gene ambiguous. This CDR3 spans 15 amino acids. Germline CDR1 is SGHNT and CDR2 is YYREEE (reference sequence). V lost 1 base to trimming and J lost 7 bases, with 16 bases between them. CDR3 coding DNA: TGTGCCAGCAGCTTGTCTGGGGATTTAGGGTATACGCAGTATTTT. Encoded protein: CASSLSGDLGYTQYF.

The chain is built from TRBV27 and TRBJ2-1; D not resolved. The CDR3 runs 13 residues. Germline CDR1 is MNHEY and CDR2 is SMNVEV (reference sequence). The V end was cut by 0 bases, the J end by 5 bases, with 5 bases between. CDR3 loop: CASSLSRDNEQFF. Here the CDR3 DNA reads TGTGCCAGCAGTTTATCCCGTGACAATGAGCAGTTCTTC.

The genes are TRBV15 and TRBJ1-1, with D unclear. Germline V gives CDR1 LNHNV, CDR2 YYDKDF (reference sequence). V was cut by 7 bases and J by 2 bases, with 14 bases left in between. The CDR3 covers 14 residues. The CDR3 protein is CATKEGPSNTEAFF. The CDR3 DNA is TGTGCCACCAAGGAGGGTCCCTCAAACACTGAAGCTTTCTTT.

This clonotype was seen once. This chain uses TRBV7-2 with TRBJ2-3; 7 bases agree with TRBD2. CDR1 and CDR2 (germline): SGHTA, FQGNSA. The CDR3 spans 18 residues. V lost 3 bases and J lost 5; bases outside the gene matches: 17. The CDR3 nucleotides read TGTGCCAGCAGCTTGGCACTAGTGGGAGGGCCGTTCAAAGATACGCAGTATTTT. It is translated as CASSLALVGGPFKDTQYF.

This chain uses TRBV7-8 with TRBJ2-5, with D possibly being TRBD2 (5 bases). The germline CDR1 and CDR2 sequences are SGHVS and FQNEAQ. The ends were cut back, 2 bases at V and 5 bases at J, with 12 bases in the middle. The length of the CDR3 is 14 residues. The CDR3 DNA sequence: TGTGCCAGCAGCTTATCGGGGTCGAAGGAGACCCAGTACTTC. Its translation is CASSLSGSKETQYF.

As concerns this clonotype: The junction does not match germline at one end; this may be a read error. The V and J genes are TRBV7-9 and TRBJ2-1; TRBD2 aligns across 14 bases. Germline CDR1 reads SEHNR; CDR2 reads FQNEAQ (reference sequence). The CDR3 is 14 residues long. The CDR3 DNA sequence: TGTGCCAGCAGCTTAGGGGGGACTAGCGGGAGTAACCTCTTC. It specifies CASSLGGTSGSNLF.

CDR3 nucleotide sequence: TGCAGTGCTAGTGCGTTGGGGGGAAACAATGAGCAGTTCTTC. Its translation: CSASALGGNNEQFF. The V and J genes are TRBV20-1 and TRBJ2-1; maybe TRBD2 (6 bases). This CDR3 is 14 amino acids long. Germline assignment: CDR1 DFQATT and CDR2 SNEGSKA (reference sequence). V dropped 3 bases and J dropped 5 bases, with 14 bases sitting between them.

This chain links TRBV3-1 with TRBJ1-2; TRBD1 might be the D (5 bases). This CDR3 is 16 amino acids long. CDR1 is LGHDT and CDR2 is YNNKEL in the germline V gene (reference sequence). V lost 0 bases and J lost 6, with 17 bases in between. The DNA for the CDR3 is TGTGCCAGCAGCCAAGATCTAGGCTGGGGGTCGGATGGCTACACCTTC. This gives the protein CASSQDLGWGSDGYTF.

The chain uses TRBV20-1 and TRBJ2-4; no definite D call. The CDR3 extends over 12 amino acids. Germline assignment: CDR1 DFQATT and CDR2 SNEGSKA (reference sequence). V gave up 6 bases and J gave up 3 bases, with 9 bases separating them. This CDR3 reads CSARVGKNIQYF. The CDR3 region has the DNA TGCAGTGCCCGAGTAGGCAAAAACATTCAGTACTTC.

The CDR3 reads CASSVGPGHGTEAFF. Here the CDR3 DNA reads TGTGCCAGCAGCGTAGGCCCGGGGCACGGCACTGAAGCTTTCTTT. The V call is TRBV9, the J call TRBJ1-1, with D maybe TRBD1 (5 bases). V lost 0 bases, J lost 4 bases, and 13 bases lay in between. CDR3 size: 15 residues. Germline V lookup: CDR1 SGDLS, CDR2 YYNGEE.